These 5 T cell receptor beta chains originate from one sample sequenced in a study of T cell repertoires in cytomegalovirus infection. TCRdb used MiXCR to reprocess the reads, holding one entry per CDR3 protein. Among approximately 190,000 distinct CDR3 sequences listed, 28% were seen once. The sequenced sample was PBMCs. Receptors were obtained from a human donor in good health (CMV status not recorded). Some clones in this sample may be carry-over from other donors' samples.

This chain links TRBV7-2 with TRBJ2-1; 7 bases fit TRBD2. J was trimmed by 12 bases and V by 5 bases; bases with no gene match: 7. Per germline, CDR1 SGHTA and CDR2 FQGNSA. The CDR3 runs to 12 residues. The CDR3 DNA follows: TGTGCCAGCAGCCGGGTGGGGGGGGGGCAGTTCTTC. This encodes CASSRVGGGQFF.

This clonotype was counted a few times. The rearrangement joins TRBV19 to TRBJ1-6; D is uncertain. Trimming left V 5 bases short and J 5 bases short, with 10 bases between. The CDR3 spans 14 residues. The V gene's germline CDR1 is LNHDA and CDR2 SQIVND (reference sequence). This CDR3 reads CASSPGLNNSPLHF. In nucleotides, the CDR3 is TGTGCCAGTAGTCCCGGACTGAATAATTCACCCCTCCACTTT.

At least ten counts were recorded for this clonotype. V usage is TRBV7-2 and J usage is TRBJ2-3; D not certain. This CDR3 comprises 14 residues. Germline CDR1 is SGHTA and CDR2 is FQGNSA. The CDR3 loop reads CLGSGWQDTDTQYF. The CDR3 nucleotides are TGTCTTGGCAGTGGTTGGCAGGACACAGATACGCAGTATTTT.

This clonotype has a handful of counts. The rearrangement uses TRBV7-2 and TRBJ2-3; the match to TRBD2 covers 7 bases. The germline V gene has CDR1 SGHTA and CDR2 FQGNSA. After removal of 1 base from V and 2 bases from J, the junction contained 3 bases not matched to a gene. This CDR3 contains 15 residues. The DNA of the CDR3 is TGTGCCAGCAGCTTAGAGGGACTAACCACAGATACGCAGTATTTT. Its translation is CASSLEGLTTDTQYF.

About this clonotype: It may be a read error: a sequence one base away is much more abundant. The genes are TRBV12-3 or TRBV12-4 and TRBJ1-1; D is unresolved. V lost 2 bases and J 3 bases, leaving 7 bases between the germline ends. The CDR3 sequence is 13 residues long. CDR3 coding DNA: TGTGCCAGCAGTTTAAATTGGGACACTGAAGCTTTCTTT. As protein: CASSLNWDTEAFF.